This T cell receptor beta chain was identified during a study of T-cell reconstitution after alpha-beta-depleted transplantation in children (dated by TCRdb to the mid-2010s). Broadly, across the study: T-cell immune reconstitution after TCRalphabeta/CD19-depleted allogeneic hematopoietic cell transplantation in children was quantitatively tracked in the study by means of TCR repertoire profiling. Broader findings and caveats from the paper: The apparently early alphabetaT-cell count recovery about two months after transplant was reportedly dependent on only several hundred rapidly expanded clones derived from non-depleted graft cells. In some patients, the high TCRbeta diversity seen at day 60 was put down to recipient T cells and intrathymic progenitors that had survived conditioning. Over the following months the frequencies of hyperexpanded clones went down, and after one year T-cell counts and TCRbeta diversity were mostly credited to newly produced T cells.

Reading the label with the study, this specimen's treatment or condition is: allogeneic hematopoietic cell transplantation with graft depleted of TCRalphabeta T cells and CD19 B cells. TCRalphabeta/CD19-depleted allogeneic hematopoietic cell grafts were given to the transplant recipients, all of whom were children. Preparation of the library involved PCR. Data came from an Illumina HiSeq 2500. TCR libraries were prepared with molecular barcoding, using unique molecular identifiers to normalize TCRbeta repertoire quantification. TCRdb reprocessed the public reads (quality trimming at Q25 with fastp, clone calling with MiXCR) and kept in-frame beta chains. A single entry per CDR3 protein holds the most common genes and DNA from its merged rows. This sample gives some 440,000 distinct CDR3 sequences in total; 16% of them show up just once. The ten largest account for about 32% of the sample. On this clonotype itself: The clone's antigen remains unknown. No much larger clone exists at a distance of one base, and base qualities are not known.

The sequenced sample was PBMCs, mostly from graft donor cells, obtained 360 days after TCRalphabeta/CD19-depleted stem cell transplant. The receptor's source is a boy younger than two who had a stem cell transplant for Wiskott-Aldrich syndrome, so the T cells may come from the graft donor.

CDR3 loop: CATSDFGGSGGYTF. The nucleotide sequence is TGTGCCACCAGTGATTTCGGGGGTTCGGGTGGCTACACCTTC. Recombination joined TRBV24-1 with TRBJ1-2, with TRBD1 perhaps the D gene, on 5 matching bases. Based on the germline V gene, the CDR1 and CDR2 sequences are KGHDR and SFDVKD. The germline ends are 12 bases apart after V is trimmed by 1 base and J by 7 bases. The CDR3 numbers 14 residues from cysteine through phenylalanine. Only the CDR3 DNA is retained, 42 bases long and in frame from the first base.